The 13 T cell receptor beta chains below were found in one sample sequenced in a study of blood T cell repertoires in COVID-19. The method was immunoSEQ multiplex PCR; TCRdb's version includes in-frame clones alone and lacks a portion of them. The table shows under 80,000 clones, with more than 75% occurring only once. The source material was peripheral blood. Receptors were obtained from a man aged 70 or older with acute or convalescent COVID-19.

The chain links TRBV3-1 (or the pseudogene TRBV3-2) to TRBJ1-3; D is unclear. Per germline, CDR1 LGHDT and CDR2 YNNKEL (reference sequence). V was trimmed by 1 base and J by 3 bases, leaving 13 bases between them. The CDR3 is 16 residues long. CDR3 in DNA: TGTGCCAGCAGCCAAGGCCTGACATTATATGGAAACACCATATATTTT. As protein: CASSQGLTLYGNTIYF.

The chain carries TRBV19 and TRBJ1-1, with D tentatively TRBD1 (6 bases). Between the trimmed V and J ends, which lost 5 bases and 1 base, there was a span of 11 bases. CDR1 and CDR2 (germline): LNHDA, SQIVND (reference sequence). The CDR3 runs 14 residues. CDR3 loop: CASSFHRENTEAFF. CDR3 nucleotides: TGTGCCAGTAGTTTTCACAGGGAGAACACTGAAGCTTTCTTT.

This chain joins TRBV11-2 and TRBJ1-3; TRBD1 might be the D (5 bases). Looked up from germline, CDR1 is SGHAT and CDR2 is FQNNGV. Trimming removed 5 bases at V and 2 bases at J, with 13 bases between. The CDR3 sequence is 15 residues long. CDR3 loop: CASSLQDSTGNTIYF. Written as DNA, the CDR3 is TGTGCCAGCAGCCTACAGGATTCCACTGGAAACACCATATATTTT.

This clone was observed a handful of times. The genes are TRBV6-1 and TRBJ1-2, with TRBD1 identical over 7 bases. V lost 1 base and J lost 7; bases outside the gene matches: 12. Germline lookup yields CDR1 MNHNS and CDR2 SASEGT. This CDR3 spans 16 amino acids. CDR3 amino acids: CASSEDPGRGIFGYTF. The CDR3 coding sequence is TGTGCCAGCAGTGAAGATCCTGGCAGGGGGATTTTTGGCTACACCTTC.

The chain links TRBV6-5 to TRBJ2-7; D perhaps matches TRBD2 (6 bases). The length of the CDR3 is 15 residues. Per germline, CDR1 MNHEY and CDR2 SVGAGI. The V end was cut by 10 bases, the J end by 0 bases, with 19 bases between. The CDR3 sequence: CATRLLATNSYEQYF. CDR3 nucleotides: TGTGCCACCAGACTGCTAGCGACTAACTCCTACGAGCAGTACTTC.

This chain joins TRBV28 and TRBJ1-2, with D tentatively TRBD1 (6 bases). The CDR3 has 13 residues. The V and J ends lost 5 bases and 4 bases respectively, with 11 bases between them. Germline CDR1 MDHEN, CDR2 SYDVKM. CDR3 coding DNA: TGTGCCAGCAGTCTGGGGACAAGCTATGGCTACACCTTC. Its protein product is CASSLGTSYGYTF.

The chain is built from TRBV27 and TRBJ1-6; TRBD1 agrees at 7 bases. Germline V gene lookup returns CDR1 MNHEY and CDR2 SMNVEV (reference sequence). The CDR3 loop spans 14 amino acids. V lost 5 bases, J lost 9 bases, and 7 bases stayed unmatched. The CDR3 DNA reads as TGTGCCAGCAGTATACAGGGGAATTCTTCACCCCTCCACTTT. Translating it yields CASSIQGNSSPLHF.

This chain uses TRBV5-1 with TRBJ2-5; D not certain. The ends were cut back, 4 bases at V and 0 bases at J, with 10 bases in the middle. In germline, CDR1 is SGHRS, CDR2 YFSETQ. The CDR3 contains 14 residues. This CDR3 reads CASSPSGHQETQYF. The CDR3 region has the DNA TGCGCCAGCAGCCCGTCGGGTCACCAAGAGACCCAGTACTTC.

The gene calls are TRBV12-3 or TRBV12-4 and TRBJ1-1; D gene unclear. The CDR3 runs 12 residues. Trimming removed 5 bases at V and 4 bases at J, with 8 bases between. CDR3 protein: CASSRTGTEAFF. CDR3 nucleotides: TGTGCCAGCAGTCGAACGGGCACTGAAGCTTTCTTT.

The gene calls are TRBV27 and TRBJ2-6; 9 bases are shared with TRBD1. The J segment lost 10 bases and the V segment lost 6 bases, leaving 13 bases of the junction unmatched. CDR3 length equals 16 residues. The germline gives CDR1 MNHEY, CDR2 SMNVEV (reference sequence). In DNA form, the CDR3 reads TGTGCCAGCAGGGGACAGGGAGGGGTTGGAAGGAACGTCCTGACTTTC. It specifies CASRGQGGVGRNVLTF.

The rearrangement uses TRBV19 and TRBJ1-5, with D unresolved. V lost 1 base and J lost 1, with 8 bases in between. Germline CDR1 and CDR2: LNHDA and SQIVND (reference sequence). This CDR3 is built from 15 residues. CDR3 nucleotide sequence: TGTGCCAGTAGTATAGCTGGGGAGAGCAATCAGCCCCAGCATTTT. Translating it yields CASSIAGESNQPQHF.

The gene calls are TRBV7-8 and TRBJ1-1; unclear D gene. Between the trimmed V and J ends, which lost 4 bases and 6 bases, there was a span of 12 bases. The germline gives CDR1 SGHVS, CDR2 FQNEAQ. The CDR3 totals 13 residues. The CDR3 sequence: CASSSYSSAEAFF. The CDR3 DNA is TGTGCCAGCAGCTCTTATTCGAGCGCTGAAGCTTTCTTT.

The chain recombines TRBV7-9 with TRBJ1-2, with TRBD1 matching 10 bases. This CDR3 is built from 16 residues. V was clipped by 5 bases and J by 0 bases; unmatched bases: 6. Germline-derived CDR1 and CDR2 are SEHNR and FQNEAQ (reference sequence). CDR3: CASSKTGGPTNYGYTF. The CDR3 nucleotides read TGTGCCAGCAGCAAGACAGGGGGCCCTACTAACTATGGCTACACCTTC. Based on the CDR3 plus reference TRBV7-9 and TRBJ1-2, the full variable domain is DTGVSQNPRHKITKRGQNVTFRCDPISEHNRLYWYRQTLGQGPEFLTYFQNEAQLEKSRLLSDRFSAERPKGSFSTLEIQRTEQGDSAMYLCASSKTGGPTNYGYTFGSGTRLTVV.